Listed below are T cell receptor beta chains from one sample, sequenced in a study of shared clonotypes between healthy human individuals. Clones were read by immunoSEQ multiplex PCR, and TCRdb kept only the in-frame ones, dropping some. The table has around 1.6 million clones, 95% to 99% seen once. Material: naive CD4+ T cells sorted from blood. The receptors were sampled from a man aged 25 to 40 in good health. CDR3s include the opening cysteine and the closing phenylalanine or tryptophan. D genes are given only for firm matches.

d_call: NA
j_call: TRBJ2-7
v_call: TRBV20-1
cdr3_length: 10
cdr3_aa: CSASLYEQYF

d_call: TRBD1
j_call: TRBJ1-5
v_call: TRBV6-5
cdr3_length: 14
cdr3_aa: CASSSGTGRQPQHF

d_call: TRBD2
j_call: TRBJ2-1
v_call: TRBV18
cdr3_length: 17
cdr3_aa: CASSPQSPRGRSNEQFF

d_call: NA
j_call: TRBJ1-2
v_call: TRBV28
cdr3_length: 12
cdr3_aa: CATIPGAGGYTF

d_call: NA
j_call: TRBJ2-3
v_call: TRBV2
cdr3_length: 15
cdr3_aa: CASLRERESTDTQYF

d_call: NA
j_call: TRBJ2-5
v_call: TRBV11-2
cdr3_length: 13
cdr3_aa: CASSPGPKETQYF

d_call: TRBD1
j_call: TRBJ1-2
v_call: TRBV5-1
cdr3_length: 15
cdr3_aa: CASSGPGQAVDRYTF

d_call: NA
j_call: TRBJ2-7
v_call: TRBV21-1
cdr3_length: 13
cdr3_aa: CASSSGKGEEQYF

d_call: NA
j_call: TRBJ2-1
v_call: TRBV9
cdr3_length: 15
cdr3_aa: CASSVDSYLNNEQFF

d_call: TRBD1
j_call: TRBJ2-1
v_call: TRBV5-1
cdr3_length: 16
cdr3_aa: CASSLAPGQGNNEQFF

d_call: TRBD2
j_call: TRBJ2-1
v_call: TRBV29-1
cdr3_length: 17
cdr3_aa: CSAGLAGSPRTYNEQFF

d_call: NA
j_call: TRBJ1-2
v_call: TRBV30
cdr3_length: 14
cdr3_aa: CAWSVIGRYYGYTF

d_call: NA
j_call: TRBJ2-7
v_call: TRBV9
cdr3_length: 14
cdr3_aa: CASSPFAASYEQYF

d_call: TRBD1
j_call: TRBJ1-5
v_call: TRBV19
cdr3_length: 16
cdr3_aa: CASSFPGQGGGQPQHF

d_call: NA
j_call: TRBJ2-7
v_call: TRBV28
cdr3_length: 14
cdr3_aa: CASSLRDSTYEQYF

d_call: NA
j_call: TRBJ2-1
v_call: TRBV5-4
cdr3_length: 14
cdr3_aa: CASSFGWGNNEQFF

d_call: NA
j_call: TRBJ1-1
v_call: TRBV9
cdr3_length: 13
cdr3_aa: CASSVVQGTEAFF

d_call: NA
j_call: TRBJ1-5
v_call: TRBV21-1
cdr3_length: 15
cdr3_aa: CASSNWTGGNQPQHF

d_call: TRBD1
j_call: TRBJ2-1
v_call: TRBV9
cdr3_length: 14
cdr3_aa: CASSVVGQGVEQFF

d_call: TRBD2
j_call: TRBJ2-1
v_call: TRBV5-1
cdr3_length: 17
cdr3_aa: CASSLLTSGIAKDEQFF

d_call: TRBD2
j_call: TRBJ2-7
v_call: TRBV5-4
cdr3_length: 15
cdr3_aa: CASSPTSGRTYEQYF

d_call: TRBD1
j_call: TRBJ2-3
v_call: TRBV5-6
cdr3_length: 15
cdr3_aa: CASSLGTGGTDTQYF

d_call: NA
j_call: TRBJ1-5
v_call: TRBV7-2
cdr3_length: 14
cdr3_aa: CASSLVGRDQPQHF

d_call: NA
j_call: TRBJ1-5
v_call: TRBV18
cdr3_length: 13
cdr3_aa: CATRGGLNQPQHF

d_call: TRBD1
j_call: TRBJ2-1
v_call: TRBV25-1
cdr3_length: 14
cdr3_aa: CATSGQPLGHEQFF

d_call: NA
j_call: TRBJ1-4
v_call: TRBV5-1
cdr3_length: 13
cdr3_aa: CASSAEGNEKLFF

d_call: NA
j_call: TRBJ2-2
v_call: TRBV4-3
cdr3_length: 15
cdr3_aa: CASSRTGLDTGELFF

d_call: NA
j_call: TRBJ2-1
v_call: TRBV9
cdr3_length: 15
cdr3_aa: CASSVEFQRASEQFF

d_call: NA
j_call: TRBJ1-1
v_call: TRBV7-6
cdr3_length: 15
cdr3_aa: CASSQGAGVETEAFF

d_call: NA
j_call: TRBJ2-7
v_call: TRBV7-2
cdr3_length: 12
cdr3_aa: CASSLSHYEQYF

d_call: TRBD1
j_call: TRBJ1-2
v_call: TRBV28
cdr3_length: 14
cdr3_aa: CASSTTGGGYGYTF

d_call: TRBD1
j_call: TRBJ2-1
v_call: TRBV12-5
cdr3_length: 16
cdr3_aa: CASGLGLTGLVDEQFF

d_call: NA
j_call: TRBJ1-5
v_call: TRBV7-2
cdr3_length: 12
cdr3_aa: CASSLAFQPQHF

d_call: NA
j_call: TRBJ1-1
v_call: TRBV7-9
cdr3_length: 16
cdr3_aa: CASSLNPTGDNTEAFF

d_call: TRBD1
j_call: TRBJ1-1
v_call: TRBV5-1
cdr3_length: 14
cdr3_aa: CASSQTGVTTEAFF

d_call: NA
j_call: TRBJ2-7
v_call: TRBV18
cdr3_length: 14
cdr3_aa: CASSPGGVPGEQYF

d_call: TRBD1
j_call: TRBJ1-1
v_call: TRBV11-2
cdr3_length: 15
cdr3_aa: CASSRRQGRGTEAFF

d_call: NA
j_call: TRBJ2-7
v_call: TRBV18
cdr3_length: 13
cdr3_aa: CASSRAREYEQYF

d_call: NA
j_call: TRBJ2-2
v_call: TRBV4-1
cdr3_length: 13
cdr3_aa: CASSGRGVGELFF

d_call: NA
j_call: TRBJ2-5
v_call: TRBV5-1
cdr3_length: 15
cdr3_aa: CASSLTSRGQETQYF

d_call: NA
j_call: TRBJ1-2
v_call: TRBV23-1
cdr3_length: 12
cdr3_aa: CASPQVGYGYTF

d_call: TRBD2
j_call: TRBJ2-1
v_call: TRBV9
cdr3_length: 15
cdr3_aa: CASSVEASGANEQFF

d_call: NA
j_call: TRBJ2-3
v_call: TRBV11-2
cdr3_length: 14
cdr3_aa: CASSSGWSTDTQYF

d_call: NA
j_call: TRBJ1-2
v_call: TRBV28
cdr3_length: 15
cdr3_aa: CASSLSGSGWIGYTF

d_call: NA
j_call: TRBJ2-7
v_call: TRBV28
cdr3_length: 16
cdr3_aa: CASSSWDRGISYEQYF

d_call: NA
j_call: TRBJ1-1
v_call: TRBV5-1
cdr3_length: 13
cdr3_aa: CASNSQGHTEAFF

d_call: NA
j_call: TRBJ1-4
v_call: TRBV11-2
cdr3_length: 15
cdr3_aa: CASSLGRQPNEKLFF

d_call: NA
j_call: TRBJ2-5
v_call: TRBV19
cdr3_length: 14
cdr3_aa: CASSRGGTSGTQYF

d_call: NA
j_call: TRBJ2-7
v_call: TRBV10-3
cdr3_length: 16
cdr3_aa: CAISTNDWVRSYEQYF

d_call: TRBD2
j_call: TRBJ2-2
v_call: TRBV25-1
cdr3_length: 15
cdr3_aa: CASTTSGRAFGELFF

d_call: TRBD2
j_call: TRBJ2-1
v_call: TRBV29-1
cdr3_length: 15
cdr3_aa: CSVEGGLAGYNEQFF

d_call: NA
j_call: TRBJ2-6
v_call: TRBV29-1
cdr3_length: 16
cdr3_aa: CSVRLWGRSGANVLTF

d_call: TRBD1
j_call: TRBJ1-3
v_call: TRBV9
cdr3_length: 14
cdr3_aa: CASSVDRGGNTIYF

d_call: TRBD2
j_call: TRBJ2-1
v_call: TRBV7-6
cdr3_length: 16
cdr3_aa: CASSLNGGSSYNEQFF

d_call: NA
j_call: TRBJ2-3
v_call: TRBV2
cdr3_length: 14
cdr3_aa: CASRGQGLLDTQYF

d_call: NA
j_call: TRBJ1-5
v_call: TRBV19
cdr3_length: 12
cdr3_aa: CASQQGTQPQHF